The 9 T cell receptor beta chains below all came from one sample that was sequenced in a study of T cells in localized non-small cell lung cancer. Clones were read by immunoSEQ multiplex PCR, and TCRdb kept only the in-frame ones, dropping some. Here the sample spans about 22,000 clones, roughly nine tenths being singletons. Sequenced material: PBMCs, taken before any cancer treatment. Every receptor here comes from a man between 40 and 69 years old with stage II squamous cell lung carcinoma.

This clone has a handful of counts. This chain uses TRBV28 with TRBJ2-4; D remains ambiguous. CDR1 is MDHEN, CDR2 SYDVKM, per germline. This CDR3 comprises 14 residues. Trimming cost V 4 bases and J 9 bases, with 16 bases left between them. CDR3 amino acids: CASSSFLASGIQYF. The CDR3 region has the DNA TGTGCCAGCAGTTCCTTTTTAGCAAGTGGCATTCAGTACTTC.

The V call is TRBV30, the J call TRBJ1-3, with TRBD1 as a possible D gene (5 bases). Germline V gene data show CDR1 as GTSNPN and CDR2 as SVGIG (reference sequence). The CDR3 length is 15 residues. V lost 5 bases and J 1 base, leaving 15 bases between the germline ends. DNA of the CDR3: TGTGCCTGGGCTCGCGGGGGAGGGTCTGGAAACACCATATATTTT. This gives the protein CAWARGGGSGNTIYF.

V gene TRBV29-1 combines with J gene TRBJ1-1, with 7 bases matching TRBD1. CDR1 is SQVTM, CDR2 ANQGSEA, per germline. J was trimmed by 10 bases and V by 6 bases; bases with no gene match: 11. The CDR3 runs 12 residues. The CDR3 region is CSVAQGGYVAFF. In DNA, the CDR3 is TGCAGCGTAGCGCAGGGGGGGTACGTAGCTTTCTTT.

V usage is TRBV6-5 and J usage is TRBJ1-4, with TRBD1 matching over 10 bases. The germline V gene encodes CDR1 MNHEY and CDR2 SVGAGI. V gave up 2 bases and J gave up 4 bases; unmatched junction bases: 1. The CDR3 spans 15 residues. CDR3 nucleotides: TGTGCCAGCAGTTACCGGGACAGGGGTAATGAAAAACTGTTTTTT. This codes for CASSYRDRGNEKLFF.

This clone has only one observation. The chain uses TRBV5-6 and TRBJ2-7; 10 nucleotides align to TRBD1. The V segment lost 4 bases and the J segment 4 bases; nucleotides outside the gene matches: 5. Germline CDR1 and CDR2: SGHDT and YYEEEE. The CDR3 is made up of 14 amino acids. The CDR3 DNA follows: TGTGCCAGCAGCCTGGACAGGGGGTTATACGAGCAGTACTTC. Encoded protein: CASSLDRGLYEQYF.

This clone was observed a single time. The chain recombines TRBV5-1 with TRBJ2-5, with D maybe TRBD2 (5 bases). The V gene's germline CDR1 is SGHRS and CDR2 YFSETQ. This CDR3 contains 15 residues. V lost 6 bases and J lost 0, with 15 bases in between. In DNA form, the CDR3 reads TGCGCCAGCACGTATATCGGAGGCTACCAAGAGACCCAGTACTTC. Protein sequence: CASTYIGGYQETQYF.

This clone was counted a single time. V gene TRBV10-1 combines with J gene TRBJ2-5; 8 nucleotides match TRBD1. V was pared by 4 bases and J by 5 bases, with 3 bases of the junction left unmatched. This CDR3 comprises 13 residues. The germline V gene encodes CDR1 WNHNN and CDR2 SYGVQD (reference sequence). For the CDR3, the DNA is TGCGCCAGCAGTGCAGGGGGCGTTGAGACCCAGTACTTC. Translated, it gives CASSAGGVETQYF.

The rearrangement links TRBV5-1 to TRBJ1-1; 9 bases align to TRBD1. Germline lookup yields CDR1 SGHRS and CDR2 YFSETQ. V shed 3 bases, J shed 0 bases, and the junction held 9 bases outside the gene matches. The length of the CDR3 is 17 residues. CDR3 nucleotides: TGCGCCAGCAGCTCATGGACAGGGGCGAACCTGAACACTGAAGCTTTCTTT. It specifies CASSSWTGANLNTEAFF.

This chain uses TRBV29-1 with TRBJ1-1, with TRBD1 identical over 8 bases. This CDR3 spans 14 amino acids. CDR1 and CDR2 (germline): SQVTM, ANQGSEA. V trimming: 0 bases; J trimming: 3 bases; junction bases outside the gene matches: 3. The CDR3 loop is CSVEDLTGDTEAFF. Here the CDR3 DNA reads TGCAGCGTTGAAGACTTGACAGGGGACACTGAAGCTTTCTTT.